This is a list of T cell receptor beta chains from one sample in a study of T cells expressing NK-cell markers. TCRdb re-called the 5' RACE reads; every CDR3 protein appears as one record, without DNA. This table holds around 550,000 distinct CDR3 sequences. The specimen sequenced was blood T cells: a sorted CD56 or NKG2C T cell subset, CD4+ or CD8+ T cells, or bulk PBMC T cells (not recorded which). Receptors were obtained from a man aged 18 to 30 in good health. Each CDR3 is given with its conserved first and last residue.

V: TRBV29-1
length: 14
J: TRBJ2-1
CDR3: CSVDCREPYNEQFF

V: TRBV30
length: 13
J: TRBJ1-2
CDR3: CAWSLQGPYGYTF

V: TRBV7-6
length: 15
J: TRBJ1-1
CDR3: CASSPGPKLDTEAFF

V: TRBV6-1
length: 15
J: TRBJ2-7
CDR3: CASSPRRLTAYEQYF

V: TRBV21-1
length: 15
J: TRBJ1-6
CDR3: CASSIYGTDNSPLHF

V: TRBV12-3/TRBV12-4
length: 14
J: TRBJ2-1
CDR3: CASSLAVIAREQFF

V: TRBV7-8
length: 16
J: TRBJ2-5
CDR3: CASSPDRLGFQETQYF

V: TRBV10-3
length: 17
J: TRBJ1-2
CDR3: CAISESKMTGQGYGYTF

V: TRBV19
length: 16
J: TRBJ1-2
CDR3: CASNPHLGLGTDGYTF

V: TRBV19
length: 15
J: TRBJ1-1
CDR3: CASSMYRFGNTEAFF

V: TRBV12-3/TRBV12-4
length: 15
J: TRBJ2-1
CDR3: CASSRGLRSNNEQFF

V: TRBV5-1
length: 19
J: TRBJ1-4
CDR3: CASSPFDRGGAPGSEKLFF

V: TRBV7-9
length: 12
J: TRBJ2-1
CDR3: CASTSSYNEQFF

V: TRBV20-1
length: 15
J: TRBJ2-3
CDR3: CSVKLLGGRADTQYF

V: TRBV27
length: 14
J: TRBJ2-2
CDR3: CASSSLQGPGELFF

V: TRBV20-1
length: 14
J: TRBJ2-2
CDR3: CSTRRTSATGELFF

V: TRBV20-1
length: 19
J: TRBJ2-4
CDR3: CSAKAAVAGGPVAKNIQYF

V: TRBV28
length: 17
J: TRBJ1-5
CDR3: CASRDRDRSYSNQPQHF

V: TRBV7-9
length: 17
J: TRBJ2-3
CDR3: CASPPARQNLSTDTQYF

V: TRBV20-1
length: 15
J: TRBJ2-7
CDR3: CSARPRSFRAGEQYF

V: TRBV6-2/TRBV6-3
length: 20
J: TRBJ1-5
CDR3: CASSYGKGQGALMRNQPQHF

V: TRBV7-2
length: 15
J: TRBJ1-2
CDR3: CASSFARAGVWSYTF

V: TRBV6-5
length: 14
J: TRBJ1-5
CDR3: CASSYVTGSQPQHF

V: TRBV9
length: 14
J: TRBJ2-1
CDR3: CASSTGVGDNEQFF

V: TRBV5-1
length: 16
J: TRBJ2-7
CDR3: CASSLAGVEGAYEQYF

V: TRBV6-2/TRBV6-3
length: 17
J: TRBJ2-3
CDR3: CASSYSIVAGATDTQYF

V: TRBV21-1
length: 19
J: TRBJ2-1
CDR3: CASSQRQGALMDSDNEQFF

V: TRBV7-8
length: 14
J: TRBJ1-5
CDR3: CATGLEPSNQPQHF

V: TRBV5-1
length: 16
J: TRBJ2-3
CDR3: CASSRTGPRDEDTQYF

V: TRBV5-1
length: 16
J: TRBJ2-2
CDR3: CASSFLAGIRTGELFF

V: TRBV2
length: 12
J: TRBJ1-5
CDR3: CASSEGPQPQHF

V: TRBV12-3/TRBV12-4
length: 15
J: TRBJ2-5
CDR3: CASTEGLAGQETQYF